A selection of T cell receptor beta chains follows, all from one sample in a study of blood T cell repertoires in COVID-19. Profiled with immunoSEQ multiplex PCR; TCRdb holds only in-frame clones, not every one. The table records more than 250,000 clones, around nine tenths of them present only once. Specimen: PBMCs or T cells enriched from blood (not recorded which). The receptor set was obtained from a young woman who had recovered from COVID-19. Both conserved end residues are part of each CDR3. A D gene is named only where the DNA matches it firmly. Expanded clones are given a class, and other clones once, few, many or no size at all.

v_call	d_call	j_call	clone_size	cdr3_nt	cdr3_aa
TRBV11-2	NA	TRBJ1-1	once	TGTGCCAGCAGGTCAGGGAGGGGTTATGCTTTCTTT	CASRSGRGYAFF
TRBV6-5	NA	TRBJ2-3	NA	TGTGCCAGCAGTGACTCAGGGGCAGATACGCAGTATTTT	CASSDSGADTQYF
TRBV7-2	NA	TRBJ1-1	NA	TGTGCCAGCAGCTTCGGGATGGATGGCACTGAAGCTTTCTTT	CASSFGMDGTEAFF
TRBV30	TRBD1	TRBJ2-1	NA	TGTGCCTGGACGAACAGGGGAATTGGGTTAGCTATGTACAATGAGCAGTTCTTC	CAWTNRGIGLAMYNEQFF
TRBV6-1	TRBD1	TRBJ2-7	NA	TGTGCCAGCAGTGCGGTCCCGGGACAGGGAAAGGACGAGCAGTACTTC	CASSAVPGQGKDEQYF
TRBV5-5	TRBD2	TRBJ2-7	NA	TGTGCCAGCAGAGAACTAGCGGGGATTATCCAGTACTTC	CASRELAGIIQYF
TRBV28	TRBD1	TRBJ1-4	NA	TGTGCCACAATTAGGGACAGGGGGCCCCCAACTAATGAAAAACTGTTTTTT	CATIRDRGPPTNEKLFF
TRBV5-1	NA	TRBJ2-3	NA	TGCGCCAGCAGCCCGGACATGGGTGGGGATACGCAGTATTTT	CASSPDMGGDTQYF
TRBV7-9	NA	TRBJ1-6	NA	TGTGCCAGCAGCTTAGCAGCTCATAATTCACCCCTCCACTTT	CASSLAAHNSPLHF
TRBV27	TRBD2	TRBJ2-7	NA	TGTGCCAGCAGTCCCGAGACTAGCGGAATCTACGAGCAGTACTTC	CASSPETSGIYEQYF
TRBV5-1	TRBD1	TRBJ1-1	NA	TGCGCCAGCAGCTTGGGGACAGGGATGAACACTGAAGCTTTCTTT	CASSLGTGMNTEAFF
TRBV28	TRBD1	TRBJ1-2	NA	TGTGCCAGCAGTTTAACAGGGGAAATATATGGCTATGGCTACACCTTC	CASSLTGEIYGYGYTF
TRBV28	NA	TRBJ1-5	NA	TGTGCCAGCAGTTTAGTAGGACTGGGGTGGAATCAGCCCCAGCATTTT	CASSLVGLGWNQPQHF
TRBV5-6	NA	TRBJ2-2	NA	TGTGCCAGCAGCTATTACACAGTCAGACGCACCGGGGAGCTGTTTTTT	CASSYYTVRRTGELFF
TRBV30	NA	TRBJ1-2	NA	TGTGCCTGGAGCGTGAACAGCAGATGGTATGGCTACACCTTC	CAWSVNSRWYGYTF
TRBV7-8	NA	TRBJ2-7	NA	TGTGCCAGCAGCCGAGGCGCGGGAAACTCCTACGAGCAGTACTTC	CASSRGAGNSYEQYF
TRBV2	TRBD2	TRBJ2-7	once	TGTGCCAGCAGTGAGTACCCGGGGGGGCCCGACGAGCAGTACTTC	CASSEYPGGPDEQYF
TRBV5-1	NA	TRBJ1-6	NA	TGCGCCAGCAGCTTGCTGACAGCCTATAATTCACCCCTCCACTTT	CASSLLTAYNSPLHF
TRBV13	NA	TRBJ2-7	NA	TGTGCCAGCAGCTTAATGGCGGGGCAAACCTCCTACGAGCAGTACTTC	CASSLMAGQTSYEQYF
TRBV7-9	NA	TRBJ1-1	once	TGTGCCAGCAGCTTAGGCAGGAACACTGAAGCTTTCTTT	CASSLGRNTEAFF
TRBV28	TRBD1	TRBJ2-7	NA	TGTGCCAGCAGTTCAATCCGGGACAGTGACTACGAGCAGTACTTC	CASSSIRDSDYEQYF
TRBV7-2	TRBD1	TRBJ2-1	NA	TGTGCCAGCAGCTCATCCTACAGGGGTATCGTCTACAATGAGCAGTTCTTC	CASSSSYRGIVYNEQFF
TRBV25-1	NA	TRBJ2-3	NA	TGTGCCAGCGGGATTGGAGGTAGCACAGATACGCAGTATTTT	CASGIGGSTDTQYF
TRBV28	TRBD1	TRBJ1-4	NA	TGTGCCAGCAGCGAGCGGGCCGGGACAGGGAATTGGAAACTGTTTTTT	CASSERAGTGNWKLFF
TRBV20-1	TRBD1	TRBJ2-6	NA	TGCAGTGCTAGTAGGGACAGGGTGAGGTTGGCTTTC	CSASRDRVRLAF
TRBV2	TRBD1	TRBJ2-1	NA	TGTGCCAGCAGACAGGGGCCCTACAATGAGCAGTTCTTC	CASRQGPYNEQFF
TRBV29-1	TRBD1	TRBJ2-1	once	TGCAGCGGGGGACGGGACAGGGCAAACAATGAGCAGTTCTTC	CSGGRDRANNEQFF
TRBV6-5	NA	TRBJ1-4	NA	TGTGCCAGCAGTTACTCAAAAGAGGATGCTGGTGAAAAACTGTTTTTT	CASSYSKEDAGEKLFF
TRBV28	TRBD1	TRBJ2-5	NA	TGTGCCAGCAGTTTAATTGGGCAGGGGGCGCGAGAGACCCAGTACTTC	CASSLIGQGARETQYF
TRBV29-1	NA	TRBJ2-2	NA	TGCAGCGTCGCGAACACCGGGGAGCTGTTTTTT	CSVANTGELFF
TRBV6-1	NA	TRBJ1-4	NA	TGTGCCAGCAGTGAAGCGCTCCGGCGAGGGGAAAAACTGTTTTTT	CASSEALRRGEKLFF
TRBV3-1/TRBV3-2	NA	TRBJ2-5	once	TGTGCCAGCAGCCAAGATTACGGGACACCTAACCAAGAGACCCAGTACTTC	CASSQDYGTPNQETQYF
TRBV30	NA	TRBJ2-2	NA	TGTGCCTGGAGTGTACAAAGGGGCTACGGGGAGCTGTTTTTT	CAWSVQRGYGELFF
TRBV6-2/TRBV6-3	NA	TRBJ2-3	NA	TGTGCCAGCAGTTACTCTGAAGACACCCTCCCACCAGATACGCAGTATTTT	CASSYSEDTLPPDTQYF
TRBV9	TRBD1	TRBJ2-1	NA	TGTGCCAGCAGCCTGGGACAGGGTAGAATTAGTGGGCAGTTCTTC	CASSLGQGRISGQFF
TRBV7-9	TRBD1	TRBJ2-1	NA	TGTGCCAGCAGTCCGAGACAGGGGGAGTCCTACAATGAGCAGTTCTTC	CASSPRQGESYNEQFF
TRBV5-1	NA	TRBJ2-7	few	TGCGCCAGCAGCGGCGGTGAGGGCGAACCCTACGAGCAGTACTTC	CASSGGEGEPYEQYF
TRBV28	TRBD2	TRBJ2-1	NA	TGTGCCAGCAGTGTAGGTCGAACTAGCGGGAGCAGACCCTACAATGAGCAGTTCTTC	CASSVGRTSGSRPYNEQFF
TRBV4-3	TRBD1	TRBJ1-2	NA	TGCGCCAGCAGCGAACAGACAGGGCCGGTTTATGGCTACACCTTC	CASSEQTGPVYGYTF
TRBV11-3	NA	TRBJ2-3	NA	TGTGCCAGCAGCTTAGGAGGGATGTTAGATACGCAGTATTTT	CASSLGGMLDTQYF
TRBV29-1	NA	TRBJ2-1	NA	TGCAGCGTTTCCGGGGGGACACCCGCCGATGAGCAGTTCTTC	CSVSGGTPADEQFF
TRBV27	NA	TRBJ1-2	NA	TGTGCCAGCGGAATTCAGGGGAAGGACTATGGCTACACCTTC	CASGIQGKDYGYTF
TRBV6-5	TRBD1	TRBJ1-2	few	TGTGCCAGCAGGCGAAGGGGGCTCAGCTATGGCTACACCTTC	CASRRRGLSYGYTF
TRBV7-8	NA	TRBJ1-6	NA	TGTGCCAGCAGCTTAAGTAGCGGGCAGGGAGGTTCACCCCTCCACTTT	CASSLSSGQGGSPLHF
TRBV29-1	NA	TRBJ1-2	once	TGCAGCGTTGACGTCGCCAGTGGCTATGGCTACACCTTC	CSVDVASGYGYTF
TRBV4-1	TRBD2	TRBJ2-7	NA	TGCGCCAGCAGCCAAGTCATAACGAGTAGCGGGCCCTACGAGCAGTACTTC	CASSQVITSSGPYEQYF
TRBV14	NA	TRBJ2-5	NA	TGTGCCAGCAGCCAAGCCTGGGGCCAGAGAGAGACCCAGTACTTC	CASSQAWGQRETQYF
TRBV30	NA	TRBJ1-6	NA	TGTGCCTGGAGTAGCGATTTCGGATCACCCCTCCACTTT	CAWSSDFGSPLHF
TRBV28	TRBD1	TRBJ1-5	few	TGTGCCAGCAGTTCAACAGGGGATAATCAGCCCCAGCATTTT	CASSSTGDNQPQHF
TRBV20-1	NA	TRBJ2-4	NA	TGCAGTGCTAGACAGGGCGGCATTCAGTACTTC	CSARQGGIQYF
TRBV3-1/TRBV3-2	TRBD2	TRBJ2-1	NA	TGTGCCAGCAGCCAGTCTAGCGGCCCCTCCTACAATGAGCAGTTCTTC	CASSQSSGPSYNEQFF
TRBV19	TRBD1	TRBJ2-7	NA	TGTGCCAGTAAAGGAGCGGGACAGGGGGCTTACGAGCAGTACTTC	CASKGAGQGAYEQYF
TRBV7-2	NA	TRBJ1-2	NA	TGTGCCAGCAGCTTATTAGGTTCTAGAGCCTACACCTTC	CASSLLGSRAYTF
TRBV7-9	NA	TRBJ1-4	NA	TGTGCCAGCAGCTTACCCAGTGGGGCAGTGGATGAAAAACTGTTTTTT	CASSLPSGAVDEKLFF
TRBV11-2	TRBD1	TRBJ1-1	once	TGTGCCAGCAGCTCAGAGACAGGGGGGGGCACTGAAGCTTTCTTT	CASSSETGGGTEAFF
TRBV5-4	TRBD2	TRBJ2-1	once	TGTGCCAGCAGCGGAGGGACTAGCGGGGGTTACAATGAGCAGTTCTTC	CASSGGTSGGYNEQFF
TRBV10-2	NA	TRBJ2-3	NA	TGCGCCAGCAGTGTCGTCGGGATTTCTAGCACAGATACGCAGTATTTT	CASSVVGISSTDTQYF
TRBV19	TRBD2	TRBJ2-1	NA	TGTGCCAGTAGTATAGATCTAGCGGGGGGGCTCTACAATGAGCAGTTCTTC	CASSIDLAGGLYNEQFF
TRBV4-2	TRBD2	TRBJ2-1	NA	TGTGCCAGCAGCCCTCTAGCGGGAGGGCAGGATGAGCAGTTCTTC	CASSPLAGGQDEQFF
TRBV11-3	NA	TRBJ1-2	NA	TGTGCCAGCAGCCCGACGTGGGGAGCTAACTATGGCTACACCTTC	CASSPTWGANYGYTF